A selection of T cell receptor beta chains follows, all from one sample in a study of healthy donors' naive CD4 and CD8 T cells. One entry per CDR3 protein, called by TCRdb with MiXCR from the reads. The data show 150,000 to 200,000 distinct CDR3 sequences, about 74% seen once. Sequenced sample: naive CD4+ and CD8+ T cells sorted from blood, pooled from several donors. These receptors originate from a pool of human donors in good health; the sample pools cells from several healthy donors. CDR3s include the opening cysteine and the closing phenylalanine or tryptophan. Each record gives: V gene, clone size, J gene, CDR3 length, D gene, CDR3 protein, CDR3 DNA. D genes are given only for firm matches. Clone size is stated in some rows and not others, as once, few, many or a class when expanded.

V: TRBV27
size: NA
J: TRBJ2-5
length: 11
D: NA
CDR3: CASSSSETQYF
DNA: TGTGCCAGCAGTTCTTCAGAGACCCAGTACTTC

V: TRBV6-2/TRBV6-3
size: NA
J: TRBJ2-1
length: 18
D: TRBD1
CDR3: CASSYTPRTGADYNEQFF
DNA: TGTGCCAGCAGTTACACACCCCGGACAGGGGCCGACTACAATGAGCAGTTCTTC

V: TRBV29-1
size: NA
J: TRBJ2-1
length: 13
D: NA
CDR3: CSVDTYRYNEQFF
DNA: TGCAGCGTTGACACCTACAGGTATAATGAGCAGTTCTTC

V: TRBV6-2/TRBV6-3
size: few
J: TRBJ2-1
length: 20
D: TRBD2
CDR3: CASSSLVERREGLAHNEQFF
DNA: TGTGCCAGCAGTTCCCTAGTGGAACGGCGGGAGGGCCTGGCACACAATGAGCAGTTCTTC

V: TRBV2
size: NA
J: TRBJ2-1
length: 16
D: NA
CDR3: CASSESGARGVNEQFF
DNA: TGTGCCAGCAGTGAATCGGGGGCTCGCGGAGTCAATGAGCAGTTCTTC

V: TRBV30
size: NA
J: TRBJ1-4
length: 14
D: NA
CDR3: CAWSSGASGEKLFF
DNA: TGTGCCTGGAGTTCAGGGGCCAGCGGTGAAAAACTGTTTTTT

V: TRBV5-5
size: NA
J: TRBJ2-5
length: 16
D: NA
CDR3: CASSFSPVLAGETQYF
DNA: TGTGCCAGCAGCTTCTCTCCGGTTTTGGCAGGAGAGACCCAGTACTTC

V: TRBV19
size: few
J: TRBJ2-1
length: 13
D: NA
CDR3: CASSLGTYNEQFF
DNA: TGTGCCAGTAGCCTCGGGACCTACAATGAGCAGTTCTTC

V: TRBV20-1
size: NA
J: TRBJ1-1
length: 13
D: NA
CDR3: CSARGVGSTEAFF
DNA: TGCAGTGCTAGGGGAGTTGGTAGCACTGAAGCTTTCTTT

V: TRBV5-6
size: NA
J: TRBJ2-1
length: 12
D: NA
CDR3: CASSDWDTGQFF
DNA: TGTGCCAGCAGCGACTGGGACACGGGGCAGTTCTTC

V: TRBV5-6
size: NA
J: TRBJ2-7
length: 16
D: TRBD2
CDR3: CASSVGLAGVLNEQYF
DNA: TGTGCCAGCAGCGTCGGACTAGCGGGAGTGCTCAACGAGCAGTACTTC

V: TRBV25-1
size: NA
J: TRBJ2-7
length: 11
D: NA
CDR3: CASSEYYEQYF
DNA: TGTGCCAGCAGTGAATACTACGAGCAGTACTTC

V: TRBV30
size: NA
J: TRBJ1-1
length: 16
D: NA
CDR3: CAWNKYQGRLDTEAFF
DNA: TGTGCCTGGAACAAATATCAGGGTAGGTTGGACACTGAAGCTTTCTTT

V: TRBV10-3
size: NA
J: TRBJ2-7
length: 16
D: NA
CDR3: CAISHGQPQGSYEQYF
DNA: TGTGCCATCAGCCACGGACAGCCGCAGGGTTCCTACGAGCAGTACTTC

V: TRBV29-1
size: NA
J: TRBJ2-7
length: 14
D: NA
CDR3: CSVERAGDTYEQYF
DNA: TGCAGCGTTGAAAGGGCAGGAGATACCTACGAGCAGTACTTC

V: TRBV29-1
size: NA
J: TRBJ1-1
length: 11
D: TRBD1
CDR3: CSVVQGVEAFF
DNA: TGCAGCGTCGTACAGGGGGTAGAAGCTTTCTTT

V: TRBV19
size: NA
J: TRBJ2-1
length: 19
D: TRBD2
CDR3: CASSPPELAGVRRHNEQFF
DNA: TGTGCCAGTAGTCCTCCGGAACTAGCGGGAGTCAGAAGGCACAATGAGCAGTTCTTC

V: TRBV6-2/TRBV6-3
size: NA
J: TRBJ1-2
length: 13
D: NA
CDR3: CASSEWDHLIYTF
DNA: TGTGCCAGCAGTGAATGGGACCACCTAATCTACACCTTC

V: TRBV29-1
size: NA
J: TRBJ1-1
length: 12
D: NA
CDR3: CSVALGETEAFF
DNA: TGCAGCGTTGCCCTGGGCGAGACTGAAGCTTTCTTT

V: TRBV19
size: NA
J: TRBJ2-1
length: 13
D: NA
CDR3: CASSIVRWDEQFF
DNA: TGTGCCAGTAGTATAGTCAGGTGGGATGAGCAGTTCTTC

V: TRBV29-1
size: NA
J: TRBJ2-1
length: 14
D: NA
CDR3: CSVRRLVTYNEQFF
DNA: TGCAGCGTAAGGCGCCTAGTTACCTACAATGAGCAGTTCTTC

V: TRBV29-1
size: NA
J: TRBJ2-1
length: 13
D: NA
CDR3: CSVDSHSNNEQFF
DNA: TGCAGCGTTGACTCGCATAGTAACAATGAGCAGTTCTTC

V: TRBV29-1
size: few
J: TRBJ2-7
length: 14
D: NA
CDR3: CSALLGGTFTVQYF
DNA: TGCAGCGCATTACTTGGCGGAACCTTTACGGTGCAGTACTTC

V: TRBV19
size: few
J: TRBJ2-5
length: 12
D: NA
CDR3: CASSIDRETQYF
DNA: TGTGCCAGTAGTATAGATCGGGAGACCCAGTACTTC

V: TRBV29-1
size: NA
J: TRBJ2-3
length: 15
D: TRBD2
CDR3: CSVEPLAEFTDTQYF
DNA: TGCAGCGTTGAACCCCTAGCGGAGTTCACAGATACGCAGTATTTT

V: TRBV29-1
size: NA
J: TRBJ1-3
length: 14
D: NA
CDR3: CSVDTGVSGNTIYF
DNA: TGCAGCGTTGATACCGGGGTCTCTGGAAACACCATATATTTT

V: TRBV29-1
size: few
J: TRBJ2-1
length: 13
D: TRBD2
CDR3: CSVELAGENEQFF
DNA: TGCAGCGTTGAACTAGCGGGAGAAAATGAGCAGTTCTTC

V: TRBV29-1
size: NA
J: TRBJ1-2
length: 13
D: NA
CDR3: CSVEDGPGWRYTF
DNA: TGCAGCGTTGAAGATGGGCCGGGTTGGCGCTACACCTTC

V: TRBV5-5
size: NA
J: TRBJ2-1
length: 11
D: NA
CDR3: CASSFQIEQFF
DNA: TGTGCCAGCAGCTTCCAAATTGAGCAGTTCTTC

V: TRBV20-1
size: NA
J: TRBJ2-7
length: 15
D: TRBD1
CDR3: CSAETWDRATYEQYF
DNA: TGCAGTGCAGAAACGTGGGACAGGGCGACCTACGAGCAGTACTTC

V: TRBV6-5
size: NA
J: TRBJ1-1
length: 16
D: NA
CDR3: CASSYGLGRKNTEAFF
DNA: TGTGCCAGCAGTTACGGTTTGGGCAGAAAGAACACTGAAGCTTTCTTT

V: TRBV20-1
size: NA
J: TRBJ2-1
length: 13
D: NA
CDR3: CSAPRAGGNEQFF
DNA: TGCAGTGCACCCCGGGCTGGGGGAAATGAGCAGTTCTTC

V: TRBV6-6
size: NA
J: TRBJ2-1
length: 18
D: TRBD2
CDR3: CASSLTRTSGGLYNEQFF
DNA: TGTGCCAGCAGCCTAACCCGGACTAGCGGGGGACTATACAATGAGCAGTTCTTC

V: TRBV11-2
size: NA
J: TRBJ1-6
length: 13
D: NA
CDR3: CASSLERNSPLHF
DNA: TGTGCCAGCAGCTTAGAACGCAATTCACCCCTCCACTTT

V: TRBV2
size: few
J: TRBJ2-5
length: 10
D: NA
CDR3: CASSEETQYF
DNA: TGTGCCAGCAGTGAAGAGACCCAGTACTTC

V: TRBV10-3
size: NA
J: TRBJ2-7
length: 14
D: TRBD1
CDR3: CAISELGTGDEQYF
DNA: TGTGCCATCAGTGAGCTTGGGACAGGGGACGAGCAGTACTTC

V: TRBV15
size: few
J: TRBJ2-2
length: 17
D: NA
CDR3: CATSRDRGTPNTGELFF
DNA: TGTGCCACCAGCAGAGATCGGGGAACCCCGAACACCGGGGAGCTGTTTTTT

V: TRBV6-5
size: NA
J: TRBJ1-5
length: 12
D: TRBD1
CDR3: CASGDSEQPQHF
DNA: TGTGCCAGCGGGGACAGCGAACAGCCCCAGCATTTT

V: TRBV2
size: NA
J: TRBJ2-1
length: 16
D: TRBD1
CDR3: CASSGDRASSYNEQFF
DNA: TGTGCCAGCAGTGGTGACAGGGCGAGCTCCTACAATGAGCAGTTCTTC

V: TRBV5-1
size: NA
J: TRBJ2-5
length: 12
D: NA
CDR3: CASSLVQETQYF
DNA: TGCGCCAGCAGCTTGGTCCAAGAGACCCAGTACTTC

V: TRBV29-1
size: few
J: TRBJ1-3
length: 14
D: TRBD1
CDR3: CSALTGGSGNTIYF
DNA: TGCAGCGCTTTGACAGGGGGATCTGGAAACACCATATATTTT

V: TRBV29-1
size: few
J: TRBJ2-3
length: 16
D: TRBD1
CDR3: CSVEGQGSATTDTQYF
DNA: TGCAGCGTTGAAGGACAGGGCTCGGCTACCACAGATACGCAGTATTTT

V: TRBV5-1
size: NA
J: TRBJ1-1
length: 16
D: TRBD1
CDR3: CASSLEHGQGDPEAFF
DNA: TGCGCCAGCAGCTTGGAGCACGGACAGGGGGACCCTGAAGCTTTCTTT

V: TRBV7-2
size: NA
J: TRBJ2-7
length: 15
D: TRBD2
CDR3: CASSFSLAGDYEQYF
DNA: TGTGCCAGCAGCTTTAGCTTAGCGGGAGACTACGAGCAGTACTTC

V: TRBV29-1
size: NA
J: TRBJ1-5
length: 11
D: NA
CDR3: CSGGDNQPQHF
DNA: TGCAGCGGTGGCGACAATCAGCCCCAGCATTTT

V: TRBV4-2
size: NA
J: TRBJ2-3
length: 17
D: TRBD2
CDR3: CASSQEDGGSRTDTQYF
DNA: TGTGCCAGCAGCCAAGAAGATGGCGGGAGTCGGACAGATACGCAGTATTTT